This entry lists 31 T cell receptor beta chains sequenced from one sample in a study of technical replicates of blood from a few donors. Data came from immunoSEQ multiplex PCR; TCRdb stores just in-frame clones and leaves some out. The sample carries around 58,000 clones, around 86% recorded once. Specimen: PBMCs. These receptors were taken from a human donor in good health. Some clones in this sample may be carry-over from other donors' samples.

The chain employs TRBV6-6 and TRBJ2-6; D is uncertain. Germline CDR1 MNHNY, CDR2 SVGAGI (reference sequence). This CDR3 comprises 16 residues. The germline V and J ends were trimmed by 0 bases and 0 bases, with 6 bases remaining between them. In nucleotides, the CDR3 is TGTGCCAGCAGTTACTCGTCTTCCTCTGGGGCCAACGTCCTGACTTTC. This sequence encodes CASSYSSSSGANVLTF.

V usage is TRBV2 and J usage is TRBJ2-5; no clear D gene. The CDR3 sequence is 11 residues long. Trimming took 9 bases from V and 5 from J, leaving 10 bases between them. The germline gives CDR1 SNHLY, CDR2 FYNNEI. The CDR3 DNA follows: TGTGCCAGGAGGCCGCTGGAGACCCAGTACTTC. Amino acid sequence: CARRPLETQYF.

The chain has TRBV2 and TRBJ1-2; D remains unclear. The V end lost 6 bases, the J end lost 8 bases, and 16 bases lay between the germline ends. The CDR3 has 13 amino acids. The germline V gene has CDR1 SNHLY and CDR2 FYNNEI. This chain's CDR3 is CASSGVVPGGYTF. Written as DNA, the CDR3 is TGTGCCAGCAGCGGGGTGGTCCCGGGGGGCTACACCTTC.

The J gene is TRBJ2-1, the V gene TRBV6-1; D is perhaps TRBD2 (6 bases). The CDR3 spans 15 residues. V lost 3 bases and J lost 8, with 17 bases in between. The germline V gene has CDR1 MNHNS and CDR2 SASEGT. The CDR3 protein is CASSEETRGPYEQFF. The CDR3 DNA sequence: TGTGCCAGCAGTGAGGAGACTAGAGGCCCATATGAGCAGTTCTTC.

The chain carries TRBV7-8 and TRBJ1-2, with a tentative D call TRBD1 (6 bases). The V gene lost 3 bases and the J gene lost 6 bases, with 11 bases spanning the gap. The CDR3 runs to 13 residues. Germline loops: CDR1 SGHVS, CDR2 FQNEAQ. The CDR3 is CASSFGQLDGYTF. The CDR3 region has the DNA TGTGCCAGCAGCTTCGGACAGCTTGATGGCTACACCTTC.

The chain combines TRBV6-6 with TRBJ2-7; D is possibly TRBD1 (5 bases). V was trimmed by 2 bases and J by 1 base, leaving 12 bases between them. The CDR3 runs 15 residues. The germline CDR1 and CDR2 sequences are MNHNY and SVGAGI (reference sequence). CDR3 DNA: TGTGCCAGCAGTTACGGCCAGGGTCGTTCCTACGAGCAGTACTTC. It yields the protein CASSYGQGRSYEQYF.

The chain uses TRBV18 and TRBJ1-4; 10 bases agree with TRBD1. The trim removed 6 bases at V and 13 bases at J, leaving 8 bases unmatched. Germline V gene sequence: CDR1 KGHSH, CDR2 LQKENI. The CDR3 extends over 13 amino acids. The DNA for the CDR3 is TGTGCCAGCTCTCCGGGACAGGGGATGGTACTGTTTTTT. Translation gives CASSPGQGMVLFF. Drawing the rest from reference TRBV18 and TRBJ1-4, the complete variable domain is NAGVMQNPRHLVRRRGQEARLRCSPMKGHSHVYWYRQLPEEGLKFMVYLQKENIIDESGMPKERFSAEFPKEGPSILRIQQVVRGDSAAYFCASSPGQGMVLFFGSGTQLSVL.

The chain couples TRBV4-3 to TRBJ2-7, with 9 positions matching TRBD1. The CDR3 is 18 residues long. The V and J ends lost 1 base and 0 bases, in that order; junction bases with no gene match: 10. Looked up from germline, CDR1 is LGHNA and CDR2 is YSLEER. CDR3 sequence reads: CASSQAFTGTGSSYEQYF. CDR3 in DNA: TGCGCCAGCAGCCAAGCCTTCACCGGGACAGGGTCCTCCTACGAGCAGTACTTC.

This chain connects TRBV12-5 to TRBJ2-1; 7 bases match TRBD2. This CDR3 is built from 18 residues. Germline V lookup: CDR1 LGHNT, CDR2 FRNRAP. V was pared by 6 bases and J by 4 bases, with 18 bases of the junction left unmatched. CDR3 nucleotide sequence: TGTGCTAGTGGACGTTCCGCTAGCGGCCCCTTTGTGTACAATGAGCAGTTCTTC. Its protein product is CASGRSASGPFVYNEQFF.

V gene TRBV4-1 combines with J gene TRBJ2-2; 12 positions match TRBD2. The CDR3 covers 18 residues. The V gene's germline CDR1 is MGHRA and CDR2 YSYEKL. The junction had 12 bases not matched to a gene; V was cut back by 3 bases and J by 7 bases. CDR3 amino acids: CASSQTTSGSSMVGELFF. The CDR3, as DNA: TGCGCCAGCAGCCAGACGACTAGCGGGAGTTCAATGGTCGGGGAGCTGTTTTTT.

There are a few counts of this clone. This chain joins TRBV6-1 and TRBJ1-1; D gene ambiguous. This CDR3 region has 13 residues. V lost 2 bases, J lost 6 bases, and 10 bases lay in between. Germline values: CDR1 MNHNS, CDR2 SASEGT. The CDR3 nucleotides read TGTGCCAGCAGTGAACGGCCGAGGGCTGAAGCTTTCTTT. It translates to CASSERPRAEAFF.

This clone is a singleton in its sample. The rearrangement joins TRBV7-9 to TRBJ1-5; TRBD1 matches 8 bases. Germline assignment: CDR1 SEHNR and CDR2 FQNEAQ (reference sequence). After removal of 1 base from V and 2 bases from J, the junction contained 4 bases not matched to a gene. CDR3 length: 16 amino acids. The CDR3 sequence is CASSLGTGSGNQPQHF. The CDR3 DNA is TGTGCCAGCAGCTTAGGGACAGGGTCGGGCAATCAGCCCCAGCATTTT.

This rearrangement joins TRBV4-3 to TRBJ2-4, with 9 nucleotides matching TRBD2. Looked up from germline, CDR1 is LGHNA and CDR2 is YSLEER. V was pared by 4 bases and J by 9 bases, with 13 bases of the junction left unmatched. This CDR3 has 16 amino acids. The CDR3: CASSLEWAGGLGIQYF. The DNA of the CDR3 is TGCGCCAGCAGCCTAGAGTGGGCGGGGGGGCTGGGCATTCAGTACTTC.

The rearrangement links TRBV5-1 to TRBJ2-1; D ambiguous. The CDR3 has 14 residues. Trimming shortened V by 0 bases and J by 6 bases, and 10 bases separated the two germline ends. Looked up from germline, CDR1 is SGHRS and CDR2 is YFSETQ. The CDR3 is CASSLGIAPNEQFF. DNA for the CDR3: TGCGCCAGCAGCTTGGGAATAGCCCCCAATGAGCAGTTCTTC.

In this sample, this clone turned up once. The chain couples TRBV7-6 to TRBJ1-1; possibly TRBD1 for D (6 bases). Trimming left V 5 bases short and J 4 bases short, with 11 bases between. Germline V gene data show CDR1 as SGHVS and CDR2 as FNYEAQ. The CDR3 has 13 residues. The chain's CDR3 is CASSPRGGTEAFF. CDR3 in DNA: TGTGCCAGCAGCCCAAGGGGGGGCACTGAAGCTTTCTTT.

The chain carries TRBV30 and TRBJ2-7; TRBD1 aligns across 9 bases. CDR1 is GTSNPN, CDR2 SVGIG, per germline (reference sequence). V lost 4 bases, J lost 2 bases, and 9 bases stayed unmatched. CDR3 size: 15 residues. The CDR3 protein is CAWTPRDRVTYEQYF. The CDR3 DNA sequence: TGTGCCTGGACCCCTCGGGACAGGGTAACCTACGAGCAGTACTTC.

This sequence joins TRBV7-8 and TRBJ2-2; a possible D gene is TRBD1 (5 bases). The CDR3 is 13 residues long. The V end was cut by 2 bases, the J end by 4 bases, with 5 bases between. Germline CDR1 reads SGHVS; CDR2 reads FQNEAQ. In nucleotides, the CDR3 is TGTGCCAGCAGCTTAAGGGGCACCGGGGAGCTGTTTTTT. This codes for CASSLRGTGELFF.

V gene TRBV19 combines with J gene TRBJ1-4; TRBD1 might be the D (6 bases). Trimming removed 9 bases at V and 6 bases at J, with 17 bases between. Germline CDR1 reads LNHDA; CDR2 reads SQIVND (reference sequence). CDR3 length equals 14 residues. The CDR3: CASAARGGYEKLFF. CDR3 nucleotide sequence: TGTGCCAGCGCTGCTAGGGGGGGCTATGAAAAACTGTTTTTT.

A single count supports this clone. The chain recombines TRBV5-6 with TRBJ2-5; D may be TRBD2 (6 bases). Germline assignment: CDR1 SGHDT and CDR2 YYEEEE. V was pared by 4 bases and J by 7 bases, with 11 bases between. The CDR3 totals 12 residues. In DNA form, the CDR3 reads TGTGCCAGCAGCAGACTAGAGGGGACCCAGTACTTC. Translated, it gives CASSRLEGTQYF.

This clone has a handful of counts. The gene calls are TRBV6-6 and TRBJ2-1, with D maybe TRBD2 (6 bases). CDR1 is MNHNY, CDR2 SVGAGI, per germline (reference sequence). Trimming pared 7 bases from V and 0 bases from J, leaving 13 bases between. This CDR3 has 15 residues. CDR3 sequence: CASTEGGSSYNEQFF. As DNA, the CDR3 is TGTGCCAGCACCGAAGGAGGGAGCTCCTACAATGAGCAGTTCTTC.

As regards this clone: Germline and junction disagree at one end, which may indicate a read error. V and J are TRBV5-8 and TRBJ1-1; D is possibly TRBD1 (6 bases). The CDR3 loop spans 14 amino acids. Germline V gene sequence: CDR1 SGHTS, CDR2 YDEGEE. In nucleotides, the CDR3 is TGTGCCAGCAGCTTTCGGCCAGGACAGACTGGAGCTTTCTTT. Its translation: CASSFRPGQTGAFF. The whole variable domain, filled in from reference TRBV5-8 and TRBJ1-1, reads EAGVTQSPTHLIKTRGQQATLRCSPISGHTSVYWYQQALGLGLQFLLWYDEGEERNRGNFPPRFSGRQFPNYSSELNVNALELEDSALYLCASSFRPGQTGAFFGQGTRLTVV.

The chain links TRBV7-2 to TRBJ2-7; TRBD1 agrees at 12 bases. The CDR3 is 14 amino acids. V shed 5 bases and J 6 bases; nucleotides not matched to a gene: 5. In germline, CDR1 is SGHTA, CDR2 FQGNSA. CDR3 nucleotides: TGTGCCAGCAGCGCCGGGACAGGGGGCTCCGAGCAGTACTTC. This codes for CASSAGTGGSEQYF.

V usage is TRBV6-5 and J usage is TRBJ2-7, with 9 bases that match TRBD1. Germline assignment: CDR1 MNHEY and CDR2 SVGAGI. V was clipped by 7 bases and J by 4 bases; unmatched bases: 8. The CDR3 totals 14 residues. The CDR3 reads CASTPGQGRYEQYF. DNA of the CDR3: TGTGCCAGCACCCCGGGACAGGGTCGGTACGAGCAGTACTTC.

The CDR3 here is CASRGDTRGTQYF. Here the CDR3 DNA reads TGTGCCAGCAGAGGGGACACACGAGGGACCCAGTACTTC. The chain combines TRBV2 with TRBJ2-5; possible D gene TRBD1, 6 bases. This CDR3 is 13 amino acids long. Trimming stripped 6 bases from V and 7 bases from J, with 15 bases between. CDR1 and CDR2 from the germline V gene are SNHLY and FYNNEI.

V usage is TRBV14 and J usage is TRBJ2-5; TRBD1 agrees at 9 bases. V trimming: 1 base; J trimming: 9 bases; junction bases outside the gene matches: 6. Germline assignment: CDR1 SGHDN and CDR2 FVKESK. The CDR3 has 14 amino acids. The CDR3 DNA is TGTGCCAGCAGCCAAGTCCGGGACAGGGAGGCCCAGTACTTC. It translates to CASSQVRDREAQYF. Full variable domain (outside the CDR3, taken from reference TRBV14 and TRBJ2-5): EAGVTQFPSHSVIEKGQTVTLRCDPISGHDNLYWYRRVMGKEIKFLLHFVKESKQDESGMPNNRFLAERTGGTYSTLKVQPAELEDSGVYFCASSQVRDREAQYFGPGTRLLVL.

The chain joins TRBV10-3 to TRBJ1-6; TRBD1 aligns across 11 bases. This CDR3 region has 14 residues. From germline, CDR1 is ENHRY and CDR2 SYGVKD. Losses at the gene ends were 6 bases for V and 10 bases for J; bases not matched to a gene: 5. In DNA, the CDR3 is TGTGCCATCAGCGGGACAGGGGGACCATCACCCCTCCACTTT. This gives the protein CAISGTGGPSPLHF.

This clone appeared once. The rearrangement links TRBV9 to TRBJ2-1, with unresolved D. The CDR3 consists of 14 residues. V shed 0 bases and J shed 6 bases, with 10 bases lying between them. Germline CDR1 SGDLS, CDR2 YYNGEE. The CDR3 sequence: CASSVDSHLNEQFF. In DNA, the CDR3 is TGTGCCAGCAGCGTAGATTCACACCTCAATGAGCAGTTCTTC.

This clone has a single count. The chain couples TRBV6-1 to TRBJ2-5; 7 nucleotides line up with TRBD2. This CDR3 is 13 amino acids long. Germline-derived CDR1 and CDR2 are MNHNS and SASEGT. Germline trimming cut 4 bases from V and 3 bases from J; bases unmatched to any gene: 2. CDR3 in amino acids: CASSVGTKETQYF. In DNA, the CDR3 is TGTGCCAGCAGTGTCGGGACTAAAGAGACCCAGTACTTC.

The chain carries TRBV5-1 and TRBJ2-2; 7 bases agree with TRBD2. CDR1 SGHRS and CDR2 YFSETQ come from the germline V gene. There are 15 residues in the CDR3. J gave up 3 bases and V 0 bases, and 2 bases lay outside the gene matches. This CDR3 reads CASSLGTSYTGELFF. The CDR3 coding sequence is TGCGCCAGCAGCTTGGGGACTAGTTACACCGGGGAGCTGTTTTTT.

This sequence joins TRBV4-3 and TRBJ2-1; 9 positions agree with TRBD2. The CDR3 covers 18 residues. Germline values: CDR1 LGHNA, CDR2 YSLEER. V gave up 5 bases and J gave up 5 bases; unmatched junction bases: 16. The CDR3 loop is CASSNRWGDLAGNNEQFF. Written as DNA, the CDR3 is TGCGCCAGCAGCAATCGGTGGGGGGATCTAGCGGGAAACAATGAGCAGTTCTTC.

This clone was seen a few times. The chain combines TRBV7-9 with TRBJ1-6; no firm D call. V lost 4 bases to trimming and J lost 9 bases, with 13 bases between them. This CDR3 has 14 residues. CDR1 is SEHNR and CDR2 is FQNEAQ in the germline V gene (reference sequence). CDR3 sequence reads: CASSSVVGSSPLHF. The CDR3 DNA reads as TGTGCCAGCAGCTCCGTTGTGGGCAGTTCACCCCTCCACTTT.